This passage covers 10 T cell receptor beta chains from one sample sequenced in a study of radiation and T cells in renal cell carcinoma. Sequencing was performed with immunoSEQ multiplex PCR; in TCRdb, only in-frame clones are kept and a portion is missing. The sample consists of approximately 120,000 clones, around 84% of them appearing once. This sample's time point: baseline pretreatment blood. The sample's treatment: 15 Gy SBRT to primary tumor, nephrectomy 4 weeks later. Sequencing used blood, obtained from a patient whose treatment included radiotherapy and nephrectomy. Receptors were obtained from a woman aged 60-75 years with renal cell carcinoma.

The V call is TRBV19, the J call TRBJ2-1; 8 nucleotides align to TRBD2. This CDR3 region has 16 residues. Germline V gene lookup returns CDR1 LNHDA and CDR2 SQIVND (reference sequence). The junction had 8 bases not matched to a gene; V was cut back by 7 bases and J by 0 bases. The DNA for the CDR3 is TGTGCCAGTACAGCGGATAGCGGGGCCTCCTACAATGAGCAGTTCTTC. Its protein product is CASTADSGASYNEQFF.

Comment on this clone: In the same sample, other DNA sequences code for this CDR3. CDR3 in amino acids: CASSLAGGEQYF. The CDR3 region has the DNA TGTGCCAGCAGCTTAGCTGGGGGCGAGCAGTACTTC. This sequence joins TRBV7-6 and TRBJ2-7; D possibly matches TRBD1 or TRBD2 (5 bases each). CDR1 and CDR2 from the germline V gene are SGHVS and FNYEAQ. CDR3 size: 12 residues. V lost 0 bases, J lost 6 bases, and 6 bases lay in between.

CDR3 in amino acids: CASRAVAGGYEQYF. As DNA, the CDR3 is TGTGCCAGCCGAGCGGTGGCAGGGGGTTACGAGCAGTACTTC. The gene calls are TRBV6-5 and TRBJ2-7; 7 bases match TRBD1. The ends lost 8 bases at V and 4 bases at J; junction bases unmatched: 11. The CDR3 contains 14 residues. From germline, CDR1 is MNHEY and CDR2 SVGAGI.

The gene calls are TRBV7-2 and TRBJ2-1, with TRBD1 matching 7 bases. The CDR3 is made up of 12 amino acids. Germline V lookup: CDR1 SGHTA, CDR2 FQGNSA. V was pared by 3 bases and J by 12 bases, with 5 bases of the junction left unmatched. The CDR3 nucleotides are TGTGCCAGCAGCTTGAACAGGGGTGGGCAGTTCTTC. Translated: CASSLNRGGQFF. Complete variable domain (other parts from reference TRBV7-2 and TRBJ2-1): GAGVSQSPSNKVTEKGKDVELRCDPISGHTALYWYRQSLGQGLEFLIYFQGNSAPDKSGLPSDRFSAERTGGSVSTLTIQRTQQEDSAVYLCASSLNRGGQFFGPGTRLTVL.

The chain carries TRBV13 and TRBJ2-5, with 11 bases fitting TRBD1. J was trimmed by 2 bases and V by 4 bases; bases with no gene match: 6. The CDR3 loop spans 16 amino acids. From germline, CDR1 is PRHDT and CDR2 FYEKMQ (reference sequence). The DNA for the CDR3 is TGTGCCAGCAGCTGGGGACAGGGGGGCGAACAAGAGACCCAGTACTTC. This codes for CASSWGQGGEQETQYF.

This sequence joins TRBV5-5 and TRBJ1-3; TRBD1 aligns across 8 bases. Germline lookup yields CDR1 SGHKS and CDR2 YYEKEE (reference sequence). CDR3 length equals 15 residues. Trimming cost V 4 bases and J 2 bases; bases outside gene matches: 5. Written as DNA, the CDR3 is TGTGCCAGCAGCCCCCAGACAGGGGCTGGAAACACCATATATTTT. It specifies CASSPQTGAGNTIYF.

Written as DNA, the CDR3 is TGTGCCAGCAGTTTAAGACCCTTCACAGATACGCAGTATTTT. This encodes CASSLRPFTDTQYF. The chain carries TRBV6-1 and TRBJ2-3; D remains ambiguous. The CDR3 loop spans 14 amino acids. Germline-derived CDR1 and CDR2 are MNHNS and SASEGT. V was clipped by 5 bases and J by 2 bases, with 11 bases between them.

A few counts support this clone. The chain couples TRBV5-1 to TRBJ2-5; TRBD2 is a possible D gene (5 bases). Germline values: CDR1 SGHRS, CDR2 YFSETQ. V lost 3 bases to trimming and J lost 1 base, with 16 bases between them. The CDR3 is made up of 16 amino acids. The CDR3 spells CASSWFGERSQETQYF. The DNA for the CDR3 is TGCGCCAGCAGCTGGTTCGGGGAGAGGAGCCAAGAGACCCAGTACTTC.

The J gene is TRBJ1-2, the V gene TRBV11-2; tentative D call: TRBD1 (5 bases). Trimming cost V 0 bases and J 6 bases, with 14 bases left between them. This CDR3 spans 15 amino acids. The V gene's germline CDR1 is SGHAT and CDR2 FQNNGV. In DNA form, the CDR3 reads TGTGCCAGCAGCTTAGATGGTAGGCTAGGGGATGGCTACACCTTC. This sequence encodes CASSLDGRLGDGYTF. The complete variable domain, with remaining parts taken from reference TRBV11-2 and TRBJ1-2, reads EAGVAQSPRYKIIEKRQSVAFWCNPISGHATLYWYQQILGQGPKLLIQFQNNGVVDDSQLPKDRFSAERLKGVDSTLKIQPAKLEDSAVYLCASSLDGRLGDGYTFGSGTRLTVV.

This clone has more than one count but fewer than ten. The V call is TRBV5-1, the J call TRBJ1-2; a weak D match, TRBD1 (6 bases). This CDR3 contains 14 residues. Per the germline V gene, CDR1 is SGHRS and CDR2 is YFSETQ. Trimming pared 1 base from V and 3 bases from J, leaving 10 bases between. CDR3 sequence reads: CASSLREGDYGYTF. CDR3 in DNA: TGCGCCAGCAGCTTGCGAGAGGGGGACTATGGCTACACCTTC.